This T cell receptor (beta chain) emerged from a study of cytomegalovirus exposure and HLA in healthy donors. Researchers ran the PCR with 60 Vbeta and 13 Jbeta primers. Some clones are missing from TCRdb's copy, which holds only in-frame ones; the method was immunoSEQ multiplex PCR. The table has some 200,000 clones, over 60% seen once. After removal of 4 bases from V and 5 bases from J, the junction contained 11 bases not matched to a gene. The CDR3 has 15 amino acids. CDR1 MNHNY and CDR2 SVGAGI come from the germline V gene (reference sequence). Unrecorded immune exposure was likely among donors, who were nominally healthy when sampled.

This TCR derives from a man between 18 and 29 years old in good health and CMV-seronegative. The sample taken for sequencing was PBMCs. The chain couples TRBV6-6 to TRBJ2-7, with 7 positions matching TRBD1. The CDR3 DNA follows: TGTGCCAGCAGTTTACCCGACAGGGCGAACGACGAGCAGTACTTC. Residues: CASSLPDRANDEQYF.